Sequencing of this T cell receptor beta chain was carried out in a study of blood T cells in healthy people across ages. Findings and caveats of the study: Percentage of naive T cells showed a strong correlation with TCR beta diversity.

The use of a sample-barcoded 5' primer and a J-beta primer mix characterized a second PCR of roughly 6 to 11 cycles. Every sample gave at least 2.5 million paired-end reads containing CDR3. A single record per CDR3 protein comes from TCRdb applying MiXCR to the 5' RACE reads. The data show 800,000 to 950,000 distinct CDR3 sequences, under 40% seen once. The CDR3 length is 14 residues. Per germline, CDR1 SGDLS and CDR2 YYNGEE. Between the trimmed V and J ends, which lost 10 bases and 4 bases, there was a span of 21 bases. A note on this clonotype: Its antigen is currently unknown.

The sequenced sample consisted of blood. This receptor was taken from a man younger than 30 in good health. The genes are TRBV9 and TRBJ2-7, with D tentatively TRBD1 (5 bases). The DNA of the CDR3 is TGTGCCGAACAGGAGCCAGGACAAAGTTACGAGCAGTACTTC. It codes for CAEQEPGQSYEQYF.